Sequencing of this T cell receptor (beta chain) was carried out in a study of blood T cell repertoires in COVID-19. On the study more broadly: Collection of acute and convalescent COVID-19 samples took place in the United States, Italy and Spain. Sample material is recorded as cDNA or gDNA derived from T cells, B-cell-depleted T cells, or PBMCs.

In germline, CDR1 is SQVTM, CDR2 ANQGSEA. The V end was cut by 6 bases, the J end by 2 bases, with 11 bases between. The CDR3 runs 12 residues. The authors' processing: Reference gene primer amplification in the assay estimated nucleated cell counts. Sequenced by immunoSEQ multiplex PCR; TCRdb stores in-frame clones only, minus some. D and trimming come from the DNA, and the V and J calls and clone size come from that table. The repertoire holds about 70,000 clones, with 60% to 75% as singletons. V gene TRBV29-1 combines with J gene TRBJ2-7, with D possibly matching TRBD1 (5 bases). This TCR was sampled from a woman in her 70s with acute or convalescent COVID-19. The specimen sequenced was peripheral blood. Here the CDR3 reads CSVTSGTYEQYF. CDR3 sequence (DNA): TGCAGCGTGACCTCAGGGACCTACGAGCAGTACTTC.